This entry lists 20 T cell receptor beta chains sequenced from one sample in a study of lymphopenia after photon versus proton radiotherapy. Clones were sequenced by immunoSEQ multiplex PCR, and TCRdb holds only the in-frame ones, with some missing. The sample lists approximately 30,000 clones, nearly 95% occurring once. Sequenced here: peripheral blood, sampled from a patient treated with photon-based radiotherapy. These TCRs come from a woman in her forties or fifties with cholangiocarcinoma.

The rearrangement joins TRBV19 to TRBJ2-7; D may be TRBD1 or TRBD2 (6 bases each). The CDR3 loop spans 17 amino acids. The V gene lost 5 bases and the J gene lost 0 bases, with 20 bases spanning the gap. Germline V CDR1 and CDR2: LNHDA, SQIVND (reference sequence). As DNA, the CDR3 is TGTGCCAGTAGTCTCACGAAGGGGGGCTTAAGCTCCTACGAGCAGTACTTC. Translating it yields CASSLTKGGLSSYEQYF.

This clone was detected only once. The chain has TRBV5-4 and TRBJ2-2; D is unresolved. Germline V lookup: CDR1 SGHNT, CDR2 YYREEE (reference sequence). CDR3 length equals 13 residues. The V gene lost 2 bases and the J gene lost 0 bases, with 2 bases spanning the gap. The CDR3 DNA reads TGTGCCAGCAGCTTTCCGAACACCGGGGAGCTGTTTTTT. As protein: CASSFPNTGELFF.

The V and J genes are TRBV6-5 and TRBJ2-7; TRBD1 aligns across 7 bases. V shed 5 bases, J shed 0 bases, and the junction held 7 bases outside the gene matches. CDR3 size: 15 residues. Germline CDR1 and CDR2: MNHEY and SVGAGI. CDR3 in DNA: TGTGCCAGCAGTCGGGGACAGCATAGCTCCTACGAGCAGTACTTC. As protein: CASSRGQHSSYEQYF.

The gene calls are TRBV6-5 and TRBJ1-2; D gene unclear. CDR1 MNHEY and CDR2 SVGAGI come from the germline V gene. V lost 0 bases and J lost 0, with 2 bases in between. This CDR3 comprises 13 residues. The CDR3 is CASSYSTNYGYTF. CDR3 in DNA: TGTGCCAGCAGTTACTCTACTAACTATGGCTACACCTTC.

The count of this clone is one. CDR3 protein: CASSEARKADYGYTF. In DNA, the CDR3 is TGTGCCAGCAGTGAAGCGCGTAAGGCCGACTATGGCTACACCTTC. This chain connects TRBV6-1 to TRBJ1-2, with D uncertain. CDR1 is MNHNS, CDR2 SASEGT, per germline. V gave up 0 bases and J gave up 3 bases, with 11 bases separating them. The CDR3 runs 15 residues.

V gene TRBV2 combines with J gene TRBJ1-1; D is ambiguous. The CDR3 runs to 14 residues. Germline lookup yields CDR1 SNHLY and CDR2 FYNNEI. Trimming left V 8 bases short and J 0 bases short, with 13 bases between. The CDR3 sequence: CASSRVSMNTEAFF. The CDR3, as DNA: TGTGCCAGCTCCCGGGTCTCTATGAACACTGAAGCTTTCTTT.

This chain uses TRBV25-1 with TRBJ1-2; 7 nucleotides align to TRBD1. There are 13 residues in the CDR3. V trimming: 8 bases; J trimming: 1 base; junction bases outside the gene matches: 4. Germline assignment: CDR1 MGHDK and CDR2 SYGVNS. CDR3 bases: TGTGCCAGCCGGGGACAGAATAACTATGGCTACACCTTC. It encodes CASRGQNNYGYTF.

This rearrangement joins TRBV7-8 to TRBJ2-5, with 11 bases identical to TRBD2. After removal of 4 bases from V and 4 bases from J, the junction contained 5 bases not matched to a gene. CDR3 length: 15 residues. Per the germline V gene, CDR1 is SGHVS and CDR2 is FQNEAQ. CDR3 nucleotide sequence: TGTGCCAGCAGCTCGCGACTAGCGGGGACAGAGACCCAGTACTTC. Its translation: CASSSRLAGTETQYF.

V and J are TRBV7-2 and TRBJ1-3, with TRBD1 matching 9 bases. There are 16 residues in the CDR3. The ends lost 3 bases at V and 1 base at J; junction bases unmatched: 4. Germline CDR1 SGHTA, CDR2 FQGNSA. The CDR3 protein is CASSFGQGISGNTIYF. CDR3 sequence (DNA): TGTGCCAGCAGCTTCGGACAGGGGATTTCTGGAAACACCATATATTTT.

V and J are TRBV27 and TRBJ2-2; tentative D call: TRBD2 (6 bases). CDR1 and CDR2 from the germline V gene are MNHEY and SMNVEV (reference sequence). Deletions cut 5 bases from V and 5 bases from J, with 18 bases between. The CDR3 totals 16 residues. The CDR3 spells CASSLSEGRRTGELFF. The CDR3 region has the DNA TGTGCCAGCAGTCTCTCGGAGGGGCGGAGGACCGGGGAGCTGTTTTTT.

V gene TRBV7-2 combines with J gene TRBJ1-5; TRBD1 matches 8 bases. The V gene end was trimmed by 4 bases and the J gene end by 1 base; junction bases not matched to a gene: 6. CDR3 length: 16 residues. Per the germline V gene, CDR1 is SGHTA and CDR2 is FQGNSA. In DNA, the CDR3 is TGTGCCAGCAGCTCCATGACAGGGGTGAGCAATCAGCCCCAGCATTTT. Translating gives CASSSMTGVSNQPQHF.

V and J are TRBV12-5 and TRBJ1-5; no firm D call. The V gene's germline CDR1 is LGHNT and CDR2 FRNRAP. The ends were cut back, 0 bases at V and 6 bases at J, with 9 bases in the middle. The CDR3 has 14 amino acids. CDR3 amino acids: CASGLVPGFQPQHF. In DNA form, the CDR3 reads TGTGCTAGTGGTTTGGTACCGGGATTTCAGCCCCAGCATTTT.

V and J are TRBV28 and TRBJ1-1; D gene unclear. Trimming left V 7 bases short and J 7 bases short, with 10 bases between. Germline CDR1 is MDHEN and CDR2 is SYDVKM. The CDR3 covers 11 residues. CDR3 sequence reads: CASIGRLEAFF. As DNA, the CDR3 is TGTGCCAGCATCGGACGCCTTGAAGCTTTCTTT.

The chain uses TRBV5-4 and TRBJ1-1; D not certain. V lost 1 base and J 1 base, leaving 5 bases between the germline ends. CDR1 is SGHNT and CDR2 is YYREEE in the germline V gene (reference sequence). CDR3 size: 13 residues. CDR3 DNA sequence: TGTGCCAGCAGCTTGACAGAGAACACTGAAGCTTTCTTT. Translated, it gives CASSLTENTEAFF.

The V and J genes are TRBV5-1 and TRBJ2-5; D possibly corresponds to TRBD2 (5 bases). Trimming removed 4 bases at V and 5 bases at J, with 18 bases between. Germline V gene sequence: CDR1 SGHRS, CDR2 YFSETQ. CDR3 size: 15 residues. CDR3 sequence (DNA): TGCGCCAGCAGCCTATCCCCGAGGACTCGGGAGACCCAGTACTTC. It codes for CASSLSPRTRETQYF.

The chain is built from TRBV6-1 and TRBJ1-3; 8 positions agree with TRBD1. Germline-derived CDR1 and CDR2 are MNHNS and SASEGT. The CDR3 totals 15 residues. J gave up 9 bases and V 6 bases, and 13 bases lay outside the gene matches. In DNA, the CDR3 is TGTGCCAGCAGCGGACAGGGTAACATCTATAGCACCATATATTTT. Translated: CASSGQGNIYSTIYF.

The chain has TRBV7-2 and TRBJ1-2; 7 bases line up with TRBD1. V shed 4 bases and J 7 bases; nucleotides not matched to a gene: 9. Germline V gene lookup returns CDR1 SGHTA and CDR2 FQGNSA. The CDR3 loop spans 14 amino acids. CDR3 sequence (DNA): TGTGCCAGCAGCTCACGCACAGGGGTGGGTGGCTACACCTTC. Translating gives CASSSRTGVGGYTF.

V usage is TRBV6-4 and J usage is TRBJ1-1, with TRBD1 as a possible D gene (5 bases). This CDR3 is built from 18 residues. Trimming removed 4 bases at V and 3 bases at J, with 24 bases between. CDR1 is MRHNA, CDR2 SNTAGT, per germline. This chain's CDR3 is CASSGTKILAQLDTEAFF. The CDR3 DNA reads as TGTGCCAGCAGTGGGACAAAGATACTCGCGCAGTTAGACACTGAAGCTTTCTTT.

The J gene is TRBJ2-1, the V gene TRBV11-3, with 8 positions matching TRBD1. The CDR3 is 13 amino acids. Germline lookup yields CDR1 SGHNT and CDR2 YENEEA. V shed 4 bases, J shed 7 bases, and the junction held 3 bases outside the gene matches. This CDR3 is CASSSDRENEQFF. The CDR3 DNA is TGTGCCAGCAGCTCGGACAGGGAAAATGAGCAGTTCTTC.

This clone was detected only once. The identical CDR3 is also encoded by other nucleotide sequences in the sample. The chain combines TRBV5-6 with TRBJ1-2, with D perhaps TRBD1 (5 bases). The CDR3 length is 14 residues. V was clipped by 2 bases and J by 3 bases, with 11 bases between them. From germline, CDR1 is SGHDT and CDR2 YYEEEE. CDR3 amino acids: CASSLEGLHYGYTF. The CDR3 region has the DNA TGTGCCAGCAGCTTAGAGGGACTGCACTATGGCTACACCTTC.